This T cell receptor beta chain was sequenced in a study of T cell responses to AZD1222 COVID-19 vaccine. With respect to this clone: Antigen: not known.

Findings of the study overall: Dominant at 160-218 and 743-854, vaccine-associated CD4 TCRs also spanned spike. It should be noted that donors were predominantly white British and more often female, and clonal diversity was possibly underestimated.

The repertoire was sequenced with immunoSEQ multiplex PCR; TCRdb's copy has only in-frame clones and lacks some. The data contain about 120,000 clones, more than 80% of them singletons. Germline V gene data show CDR1 as MNHEY and CDR2 as SMNVEV (reference sequence). Trimming cost V 5 bases and J 0 bases; bases outside gene matches: 5. The CDR3 extends over 16 amino acids. The receptor comes from an adult in good health. The material sequenced was peripheral blood, taken on day 0 of AZD1222 vaccination. The chain couples TRBV27 to TRBJ1-5; TRBD1 aligns across 9 bases. In nucleotides, the CDR3 is TGTGCCAGCAGTAACTCGGGACAGGGTAGCAATCAGCCCCAGCATTTT. This encodes CASSNSGQGSNQPQHF.